The clone carrying this T cell receptor (beta chain) has only one observation. Its antigen is not identified. Trimming cost V 2 bases and J 6 bases, with 17 bases left between them. CDR3 length equals 16 residues. Germline loops: CDR1 MNHNS, CDR2 SASEGT. Libraries were prepared by immunoSEQ multiplex PCR; TCRdb keeps only in-frame clonotypes and omits some of them. This table has tens of thousands of clones, 75% to 90% appearing once. Cycle 7 day 1, cycle 4 day 1, and baseline were the timepoints at which blood was sampled. This sample was included in a study of OX40 agonist ivuxolimab in advanced cancers. About the study: Of the participants, under 50% had some prior anti-PD-1, anti-PD-L1 or anti-CTLA-4 therapy, which was allowed. Partial responses were observed in three patients, of whom one had hepatocellular carcinoma and two had cutaneous melanoma.

Study findings and constraints: Low normalized T-cell clonal expansion was also seen in some nonresponders.

This clonotype was obtained from an adult with an advanced solid tumor such as melanoma, head and neck, liver or kidney cancer. The source material was CD4+ or CD8+ T cells sorted from blood, sampled in a trial of the OX40 agonist ivuxolimab. The chain couples TRBV6-1 to TRBJ1-5; D possibly corresponds to TRBD1 (5 bases). The CDR3 loop reads CASSERVRQGRQPQHF. CDR3 nucleotide sequence: TGTGCCAGCAGTGAAAGGGTTCGCCAGGGACGTCAGCCCCAGCATTTT.